These 18 T cell receptor beta chains originate from one sample sequenced in a study of cytomegalovirus exposure and HLA in healthy donors. The PCR was carried out with 60 Vbeta primers and 13 Jbeta primers. TCRdb keeps only in-frame clones here, not all; method: immunoSEQ multiplex PCR. The repertoire holds about 120,000 clones, with 74% as singletons. The sequencing sample was made of PBMCs. Every receptor here comes from a woman aged 35 to 49 in good health and CMV-seropositive.

V and J are TRBV6-1 and TRBJ2-1, with a weak D call TRBD2 (5 bases). Per germline, CDR1 MNHNS and CDR2 SASEGT. Deletions cut 7 bases from V and 0 bases from J, with 13 bases between. This CDR3 is built from 15 residues. CDR3 nucleotides: TGTGCCAGCACCACGGGATACAGCTCCTACAATGAGCAGTTCTTC. Encoded protein: CASTTGYSSYNEQFF.

The rearrangement links TRBV25-1 to TRBJ2-7, with 10 bases lining up with TRBD2. The CDR3 has 16 amino acids. Trimming cost V 1 base and J 4 bases; bases outside gene matches: 7. Germline CDR1 reads MGHDK; CDR2 reads SYGVNS. This CDR3 is CASSESPLAGVYEQYF. CDR3 in DNA: TGTGCCAGCAGTGAATCCCCCCTAGCGGGGGTTTACGAGCAGTACTTC.

The chain employs TRBV7-8 and TRBJ2-7, with D perhaps matching TRBD1 (6 bases). The length of the CDR3 is 18 residues. Germline CDR1 SGHVS, CDR2 FQNEAQ. V was trimmed by 5 bases and J by 2 bases, leaving 25 bases between them. CDR3 sequence (DNA): TGTGCCAGCAGCATCAATATCAGGGGTCGGCGGGCAGCCTACGAGCAGTACTTC. Its translation: CASSINIRGRRAAYEQYF.

The chain couples TRBV5-4 to TRBJ2-1; 8 bases line up with TRBD2. Per the germline V gene, CDR1 is SGHNT and CDR2 is YYREEE (reference sequence). Trimming took 2 bases from V and 4 from J; bases not matched to a gene: 11. The CDR3 spans 17 residues. CDR3 sequence (DNA): TGTGCCAGCAGCTTAGAGATAGGGCTAGCGGGTTACAATGAGCAGTTCTTC. Its translation is CASSLEIGLAGYNEQFF. The entire variable domain, with the rest obtained from reference TRBV5-4 and TRBJ2-1, is as follows: ETGVTQSPTHLIKTRGQQVTLRCSSQSGHNTVSWYQQALGQGPQFIFQYYREEENGRGNFPPRFSGLQFPNYSSELNVNALELDDSALYLCASSLEIGLAGYNEQFFGPGTRLTVL.

This sequence joins TRBV27 and TRBJ2-7; tentative D call: TRBD1 (5 bases). Germline-derived CDR1 and CDR2 are MNHEY and SMNVEV (reference sequence). V was cut by 3 bases and J by 3 bases, with 12 bases left in between. The length of the CDR3 is 14 residues. For the CDR3, the DNA is TGTGCCAGCAGTTTGAAGGGGTTTAACTACGAGCAGTACTTC. Translating gives CASSLKGFNYEQYF.

This chain's CDR3 is CASSYRTGKETQYF. In nucleotides, the CDR3 is TGTGCCAGCAGTTACAGGACTGGTAAAGAGACCCAGTACTTC. This sequence joins TRBV6-5 and TRBJ2-5; a possible D gene is TRBD2 (5 bases). V was cut by 2 bases and J by 3 bases, with 10 bases left in between. The CDR3 is made up of 14 amino acids. Germline values: CDR1 MNHEY, CDR2 SVGAGI.

The chain joins TRBV11-1 to TRBJ2-7; D might be TRBD2 (6 bases). Trimming removed 2 bases at V and 2 bases at J, with 16 bases between. Per germline, CDR1 SGHAT and CDR2 FQDESV (reference sequence). The CDR3 has 16 amino acids. CDR3 sequence reads: CASSLTQGRRAYEQYF. The CDR3 coding sequence is TGTGCCAGCAGCTTAACCCAGGGAAGGAGGGCCTACGAGCAGTACTTC.

The chain couples TRBV7-3 to TRBJ2-2, with 8 bases aligning to TRBD1. V lost 4 bases, J lost 5 bases, and 9 bases stayed unmatched. Germline-derived CDR1 and CDR2 are SGHTA and FQGTGA. The CDR3 spans 16 residues. The CDR3 spells CASSSSGQGRTGELFF. The CDR3 nucleotides are TGTGCCAGCAGCTCTTCAGGACAGGGCCGGACCGGGGAGCTGTTTTTT.

This sequence joins TRBV6-6 and TRBJ1-3, with 9 bases fitting TRBD1. Germline V lookup: CDR1 MNHNY, CDR2 SVGAGI (reference sequence). The V gene end was trimmed by 5 bases and the J gene end by 8 bases; junction bases not matched to a gene: 4. CDR3 size: 13 residues. The CDR3 DNA reads TGTGCCAGCAGTCCGACAGGGGGACACACCATATATTTT. This encodes CASSPTGGHTIYF.

The chain recombines TRBV5-6 with TRBJ2-6; 9 nucleotides agree with TRBD2. CDR3 length: 16 amino acids. From germline, CDR1 is SGHDT and CDR2 YYEEEE. V gave up 4 bases and J gave up 4 bases; unmatched junction bases: 6. CDR3 sequence reads: CASSLSGSGGANVLTF. The CDR3 bases are TGTGCCAGCAGCCTTAGCGGGAGTGGCGGGGCCAACGTCCTGACTTTC.

Remarks on this clone: Other DNA sequences within the sample encode an identical CDR3. The V call is TRBV7-9, the J call TRBJ1-1, with 10 positions matching TRBD1. Per germline, CDR1 SEHNR and CDR2 FQNEAQ (reference sequence). The CDR3 is 15 residues long. Losses at the gene ends were 3 bases for V and 7 bases for J; bases not matched to a gene: 8. CDR3 sequence (DNA): TGTGCCAGCAGCTTTGGACAGGGGGAGTATAATGAAGCTTTCTTT. This sequence encodes CASSFGQGEYNEAFF.

This rearrangement joins TRBV7-3 to TRBJ2-1; TRBD1 is a possible D gene (5 bases). Germline CDR1 and CDR2: SGHTA and FQGTGA. V was trimmed by 2 bases and J by 10 bases, leaving 9 bases between them. CDR3 length equals 12 residues. CDR3 amino acids: CASSLQGREQFF. The CDR3 DNA sequence: TGTGCCAGCAGCTTACAGGGCCGAGAGCAGTTCTTC.

The chain couples TRBV2 to TRBJ2-7; TRBD2 agrees at 10 bases. This CDR3 is 13 amino acids long. V was clipped by 7 bases and J by 3 bases; unmatched bases: 3. Germline V gene lookup returns CDR1 SNHLY and CDR2 FYNNEI. CDR3 bases: TGTGCCAGCACTAGCGGGGGAAACTACGAGCAGTACTTC. Translation: CASTSGGNYEQYF.

The V call is TRBV18, the J call TRBJ2-1; D not resolved. This CDR3 comprises 15 residues. Trimming left V 3 bases short and J 1 base short, with 10 bases between. The V gene's germline CDR1 is KGHSH and CDR2 LQKENI. The CDR3 DNA reads as TGTGCCAGCTCACCCTCGGTATTATCCTACAATGAGCAGTTCTTC. It translates to CASSPSVLSYNEQFF.

This chain joins TRBV19 and TRBJ1-5, with 7 bases that match TRBD1. Germline V CDR1 and CDR2: LNHDA, SQIVND (reference sequence). Losses at the gene ends were 5 bases for V and 6 bases for J; bases not matched to a gene: 1. CDR3 length: 12 amino acids. The CDR3 loop is CASSDRVQPQHF. The CDR3 DNA follows: TGTGCCAGTAGTGACAGGGTTCAGCCCCAGCATTTT. Full variable domain (missing parts from reference TRBV19 and TRBJ1-5): DGGITQSPKYLFRKEGQNVTLSCEQNLNHDAMYWYRQDPGQGLRLIYYSQIVNDFQKGDIAEGYSVSREKKESFPLTVTSAQKNPTAFYLCASSDRVQPQHFGDGTRLSIL.

This clone was picked up one time. The V call is TRBV6-1, the J call TRBJ2-3; D remains ambiguous. Per the germline V gene, CDR1 is MNHNS and CDR2 is SASEGT. The CDR3 runs 16 residues. The V end lost 2 bases, the J end lost 1 base, and 13 bases lay between the germline ends. The CDR3 sequence is CASSESGNRGTDTQYF. CDR3 in DNA: TGTGCCAGCAGTGAATCCGGTAATCGGGGCACAGATACGCAGTATTTT.

The chain is built from TRBV15 and TRBJ2-1, with 9 positions matching TRBD1. Germline-derived CDR1 and CDR2 are LNHNV and YYDKDF (reference sequence). The CDR3 loop spans 18 amino acids. Germline trimming cut 5 bases from V and 4 bases from J; bases unmatched to any gene: 15. CDR3 in amino acids: CATSVETYTGGRYNEQFF. In DNA form, the CDR3 reads TGTGCCACCAGCGTGGAAACTTACACAGGGGGCAGATACAATGAGCAGTTCTTC. Full variable domain (outside the CDR3, taken from reference TRBV15 and TRBJ2-1): DAMVIQNPRYQVTQFGKPVTLSCSQTLNHNVMYWYQQKSSQAPKLLFHYYDKDFNNEADTPDNFQSRRPNTSFCFLDIRSPGLGDTAMYLCATSVETYTGGRYNEQFFGPGTRLTVL.

This chain links TRBV9 with TRBJ1-3, with TRBD1 identical over 7 bases. With V trimmed by 4 bases and J by 5 bases, 9 bases remained unmatched. The germline V gene has CDR1 SGDLS and CDR2 YYNGEE. The CDR3 length is 15 residues. The CDR3 here is CASSLDRTVRNTIYF. The CDR3 coding sequence is TGTGCCAGCAGCTTGGACAGGACCGTGAGAAACACCATATATTTT.